This T cell receptor beta chain was captured by sequencing in a study of cytomegalovirus exposure and HLA in healthy donors. General study results and limits: First-cohort TCR clusters tended to co-occur in the 90 to 150 validation repertoires, a later analysis found. The classifier reportedly diagnosed cytomegalovirus status with high specificity and sensitivity. The study found most TCR sequences rare, yet found some public TCRs in many donors.

Germline V gene data show CDR1 as SGHAT and CDR2 as FQNNGV. This CDR3 is built from 14 residues. Separate from the 666-subject first cohort, the approximately 120-subject validation cohort was the one that the donors belonged to. Assay used: immunoSEQ multiplex PCR; TCRdb lists only in-frame clones, some missing. The table includes a few hundred thousand clones, around 87% detected once. Turning to this clone: Its antigen is undetermined. At one end, the junction sequence differs from germline, possibly due to a read error.

Sequenced input: PBMCs. This TCR was recovered from a woman between 18 and 29 years old in good health and CMV-seronegative. The V and J genes are TRBV11-2 and TRBJ1-2; a weak D match, TRBD1 (5 bases). The CDR3 reads CASSFTGRRPIMDF. As DNA, the CDR3 is TGTGCCAGCAGCTTTACAGGCAGAAGGCCTATTATGGACTTC.